The 15 T cell receptor beta chains below come from one sample, sequenced in a study of Graves' ophthalmopathy and Graves' hyperthyroidism. RNA transcripts were the source from which TCR beta CDR3 regions were amplified. Second-round multiplex PCR came after a first-round RT-PCR that employed HTBI primers. TCRdb reprocessed the multiplex PCR reads via MiXCR and lists one record per CDR3 protein. Of 500,000 to 800,000 distinct CDR3 sequences listed, over 40% are singletons. Specimen: peripheral blood. These receptors came from an adult man with Graves' ophthalmopathy.

A remark on this clonotype: Germline and junction disagree at one end, which may indicate a read error. V is TRBV7-2 and J is TRBJ2-2; D perhaps matches TRBD2 (5 bases). The germline CDR1 and CDR2 sequences are SGHTA and FQGNSA. The CDR3 has 15 amino acids. The CDR3 loop reads CASSQRWPDTGELFF. The CDR3 DNA reads TGCGCCAGCAGCCAGCGGTGGCCGGACACCGGGGAGCTGTTTTTT.

This clonotype was seen many times. V and J are TRBV7-2 and TRBJ2-7; 7 positions match TRBD2. Germline V gene sequence: CDR1 SGHTA, CDR2 FQGNSA. V was clipped by 4 bases and J by 3 bases; unmatched bases: 9. The CDR3 extends over 15 amino acids. Here the CDR3 reads CASSYDQAGLYEQYF. CDR3 nucleotides: TGTGCCAGCAGCTACGATCAAGCGGGGCTCTACGAGCAGTACTTC.

Many counts were recorded for this clonotype. This rearrangement joins TRBV14 to TRBJ1-1; D gene uncertain. The germline V gene has CDR1 SGHDN and CDR2 FVKESK. With 3 bases removed from V and 2 bases from J, the gap between germline ends came to 10 bases. This CDR3 has 14 amino acids. CDR3 region: CASSQTTRNTEAFF. In DNA form, the CDR3 reads TGTGCCAGCAGCCAGACTACTAGAAACACTGAAGCTTTCTTT.

V gene TRBV5-1 combines with J gene TRBJ2-7; either TRBD1 or TRBD2 may fit D (5 bases each). CDR3 size: 15 residues. Deletions cut 4 bases from V and 0 bases from J, with 14 bases between. CDR1 is SGHRS and CDR2 is YFSETQ in the germline V gene. In nucleotides, the CDR3 is TGCGCCAGCAGCCAGGGACCGCGAAGCTCCTACGAGCAGTACTTC. Residues: CASSQGPRSSYEQYF.

This clonotype was counted at least ten times. V is TRBV20-1 and J is TRBJ1-1, with a possible D match to TRBD1 (6 bases). Trimming took off 1 base at V and 4 bases at J, with 13 bases between the two ends. The CDR3 totals 14 residues. Germline CDR1 reads DFQATT; CDR2 reads SNEGSKA (reference sequence). DNA for the CDR3: TGCAGTGCTAGAGGTGGGGGGCGCGGCACTGAAGCTTTCTTT. Protein: CSARGGGRGTEAFF.

The chain joins TRBV2 to TRBJ2-7, with TRBD2 identical over 15 bases. The J segment lost 7 bases and the V segment lost 8 bases, leaving 3 bases of the junction unmatched. CDR3 size: 13 residues. Germline V gene sequence: CDR1 SNHLY, CDR2 FYNNEI. The CDR3 here is CASGGLAGGEQYF. The CDR3 DNA reads TGTGCCAGCGGCGGACTAGCGGGGGGGGAGCAGTACTTC.

Written as DNA, the CDR3 is TGCAGCGTTGGGCTGGGGGGAGCCTACAATGAGCAGTACTTC. It is translated as CSVGLGGAYNEQYF. V and J are TRBV29-1 and TRBJ2-7, with D possibly TRBD2 on 6 matching bases. V was trimmed by 4 bases and J by 7 bases, leaving 20 bases between them. The CDR3 is 14 residues long. Germline V lookup: CDR1 SQVTM, CDR2 ANQGSEA.

This clonotype was seen ten or more times. This rearrangement joins TRBV2 to TRBJ2-2; no reliable D call. The CDR3 is 16 amino acids. V dropped 4 bases and J dropped 0 bases, with 12 bases sitting between them. Germline V lookup: CDR1 SNHLY, CDR2 FYNNEI. DNA for the CDR3: TGTGCCAGCAGTGTTGGAATAAGCGCGAACACCGGGGAGCTGTTTTTT. This gives the protein CASSVGISANTGELFF. Drawing the rest from reference TRBV2 and TRBJ2-2, the complete variable domain is EPEVTQTPSHQVTQMGQEVILRCVPISNHLYFYWYRQILGQKVEFLVSFYNNEISEKSEIFDDQFSVERPDGSNFTLKIRSTKLEDSAMYFCASSVGISANTGELFFGEGSRLTVL.

Only a few counts were recorded for this clonotype. The chain links TRBV7-9 to TRBJ1-5; 9 nucleotides line up with TRBD1. Germline V CDR1 and CDR2: SEHNR, FQNEAQ (reference sequence). Trimming at V came to 5 bases and at J to 6 bases, leaving 11 bases not matched to a gene. The CDR3 spans 16 residues. The CDR3 nucleotides are TGTGCCAGCAGCCATTCGGACAGGGGCTTAAGTCAGCCCCAGCATTTT. Residues: CASSHSDRGLSQPQHF.

This rearrangement joins TRBV14 to TRBJ1-2, with TRBD1 matching 9 bases. Germline CDR1 reads SGHDN; CDR2 reads FVKESK. The CDR3 is made up of 17 amino acids. Trimming removed 6 bases from V and 6 bases from J; junction bases left unmatched: 17. The DNA of the CDR3 is TGTGCCAGCAGTGACAGCCCCCCGGGACAGGGCCTTCATGGCTACACCTTC. This sequence encodes CASSDSPPGQGLHGYTF.

This chain connects TRBV10-3 to TRBJ1-5; the D is unclear. The CDR3 has 14 amino acids. V dropped 4 bases and J dropped 11 bases, with 18 bases sitting between them. Germline CDR1 and CDR2: ENHRY and SYGVKD. In DNA form, the CDR3 reads TGTGCCATCAGTGGCCAGCGGGCACAAGAGACCCAGCATTTT. Translating gives CAISGQRAQETQHF.

The chain couples TRBV27 to TRBJ1-2; 8 bases map to TRBD1. CDR3 length: 17 residues. V dropped 0 bases and J dropped 4; count of bases not matched to a gene: 10. Germline-derived CDR1 and CDR2 are MNHEY and SMNVEV (reference sequence). In DNA form, the CDR3 reads TGTGCCAGCAGTTTATCTTCCCTTGGACAGGGCGTCTATGGCTACACCTTC. It encodes CASSLSSLGQGVYGYTF.

This clonotype was recorded at least ten times. V usage is TRBV4-2 and J usage is TRBJ2-6; D ambiguous. V lost 0 bases, J lost 2 bases, and 8 bases lay in between. This CDR3 is built from 16 residues. From germline, CDR1 is LGHNA and CDR2 YNFKEQ. CDR3 bases: TGTGCCAGCAGCCAAGATCTGTGGGCTGGGGCCAACGTCCTGACTTTC. Encoded protein: CASSQDLWAGANVLTF.

In nucleotides, the CDR3 is TGTGCCAGCAGCCAAGGGGCTAGCGGGAAGATCACCGGGGAGCTGTTTTTT. Protein: CASSQGASGKITGELFF. The V call is TRBV19, the J call TRBJ2-2, with 9 nucleotides matching TRBD2. J lost 4 bases, V lost 9 bases, and 15 bases had no gene match. Germline lookup yields CDR1 LNHDA and CDR2 SQIVND (reference sequence). The CDR3 loop spans 17 amino acids. The variable domain in full, with the rest retrieved from reference TRBV19 and TRBJ2-2, is DGGITQSPKYLFRKEGQNVTLSCEQNLNHDAMYWYRQDPGQGLRLIYYSQIVNDFQKGDIAEGYSVSREKKESFPLTVTSAQKNPTAFYLCASSQGASGKITGELFFGEGSRLTVL.

The V and J genes are TRBV19 and TRBJ1-4, with 8 bases aligning to TRBD1. Germline assignment: CDR1 LNHDA and CDR2 SQIVND (reference sequence). V lost 3 bases to trimming and J lost 8 bases; unmatched junction nucleotides: 8. CDR3 size: 15 residues. The CDR3 spells CASSIWTGTAEKLFF. CDR3 nucleotides: TGTGCCAGTAGTATTTGGACAGGGACGGCGGAAAAACTGTTTTTT.